The rows below give T cell receptor beta chains drawn from one sample of a study of blood T cell repertoires in COVID-19. Clones were sequenced by immunoSEQ multiplex PCR, and TCRdb holds only the in-frame ones, with some missing. The sample shows under 400,000 clones, 85% to 90% of them seen only once. Sequencing input: peripheral blood. The receptors were sampled from a man between 18 and 35 years old with active or convalescent COVID-19. Each CDR3 is given with its conserved first and last residue. A D gene is named only where the DNA matches it firmly.

j_call: TRBJ1-6
v_call: TRBV19
d_call: .
cdr3_nt: TGTGCCAGTAGCCTTTTGGGAGGGACCAATTCACCCCTCCACTTT
cdr3_aa: CASSLLGGTNSPLHF

j_call: TRBJ1-1
v_call: TRBV28
d_call: .
cdr3_nt: TGTGCCAGCAGTTTAACGTTTCGGGGAGAAGCTTTCTTT
cdr3_aa: CASSLTFRGEAFF

j_call: TRBJ1-1
v_call: TRBV28
d_call: TRBD1
cdr3_nt: TGTGCCAGCAGTATCCCAGGGGGCACTGAAGCTTTCTTT
cdr3_aa: CASSIPGGTEAFF

j_call: TRBJ2-2
v_call: TRBV28
d_call: TRBD2
cdr3_nt: TGTGCCAGCAGGCTCGGACTAGTCGGCACCGGGGAGCTGTTTTTT
cdr3_aa: CASRLGLVGTGELFF

j_call: TRBJ2-2
v_call: TRBV29-1
d_call: .
cdr3_nt: TGCAGCGTCGGGATCCGACAGGCTGTGAACACCGGGGAGCTGTTTTTT
cdr3_aa: CSVGIRQAVNTGELFF

j_call: TRBJ1-2
v_call: TRBV13
d_call: .
cdr3_nt: TGTGCCAGCAGCTTAGTAGGGGTCGACTATGGCTACACCTTC
cdr3_aa: CASSLVGVDYGYTF

j_call: TRBJ1-1
v_call: TRBV11-1
d_call: .
cdr3_nt: TGTGCCAGCAGCTCGGACACTGAAGCTTTCTTT
cdr3_aa: CASSSDTEAFF

j_call: TRBJ1-1
v_call: TRBV9
d_call: TRBD1
cdr3_nt: TGTGCCAGCAGCGTAGCTGCAGGACAGGGGAACACTGAAGCTTTCTTT
cdr3_aa: CASSVAAGQGNTEAFF

j_call: TRBJ2-7
v_call: TRBV7-2
d_call: .
cdr3_nt: TGTGCCAGCAGCTTTTGGGGAGGCTACGAGCAGTACTTC
cdr3_aa: CASSFWGGYEQYF

j_call: TRBJ1-2
v_call: TRBV7-2
d_call: .
cdr3_nt: TGTGCCAGCAGCTTAGGGAGTCCGGCTAACTATGGCTACACCTTC
cdr3_aa: CASSLGSPANYGYTF

j_call: TRBJ2-7
v_call: TRBV6-5
d_call: TRBD1
cdr3_nt: TGTGCCAGCAGTTACCCTTCCGGGACAGGGTCCTACGAGCAGTACTTC
cdr3_aa: CASSYPSGTGSYEQYF